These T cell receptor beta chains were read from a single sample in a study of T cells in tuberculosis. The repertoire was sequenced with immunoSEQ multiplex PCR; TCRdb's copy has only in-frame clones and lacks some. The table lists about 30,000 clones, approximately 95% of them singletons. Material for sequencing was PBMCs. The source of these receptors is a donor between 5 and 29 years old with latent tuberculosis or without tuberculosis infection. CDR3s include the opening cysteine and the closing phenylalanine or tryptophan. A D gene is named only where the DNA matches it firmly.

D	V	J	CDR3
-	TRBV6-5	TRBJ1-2	CASRVGGAPSGYTF
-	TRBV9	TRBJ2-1	CASSVSVRTDNEQFF
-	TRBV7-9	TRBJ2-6	CASSLGRDVLTF
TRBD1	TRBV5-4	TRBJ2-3	CASSRQGAADTQYF
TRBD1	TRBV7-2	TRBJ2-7	CASSYGQGFYEQYF
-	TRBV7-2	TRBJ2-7	CASSLYGQRGDEQYF
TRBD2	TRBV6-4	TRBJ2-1	CASSRTSGSDEQFF
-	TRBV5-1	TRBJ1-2	CASRKEGPYYGYTF
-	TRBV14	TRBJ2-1	CASSQIAGANINNEQFF
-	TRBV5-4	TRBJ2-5	CASSLESQGQETQYF
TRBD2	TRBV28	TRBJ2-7	CASRGGTSGSYEQYF
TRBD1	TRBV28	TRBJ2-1	CASSWRTGEGHEQFF
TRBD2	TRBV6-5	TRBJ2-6	CASGREFRANVLTF
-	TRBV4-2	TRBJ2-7	CASSQDNPGSYEQYF
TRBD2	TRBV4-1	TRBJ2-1	CASTISTSGFSYNEQFF
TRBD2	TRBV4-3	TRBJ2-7	CASSQVGGSSYEQYF
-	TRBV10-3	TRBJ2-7	CAISPLSPAGITYEQYF
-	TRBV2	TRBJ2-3	CASRNGASTDTQYF
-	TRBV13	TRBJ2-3	CASSLRTGPRGLDTQYF
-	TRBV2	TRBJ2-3	CASTPITSTDTQYF
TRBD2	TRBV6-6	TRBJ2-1	CASSYGLAGGNEQFF
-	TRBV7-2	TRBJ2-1	CASSFRGGEQFF
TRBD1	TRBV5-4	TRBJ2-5	CASSAVTGGRETQYF
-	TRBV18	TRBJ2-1	CASSPSAGIWEQFF
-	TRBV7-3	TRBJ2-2	CASSLAQGPTGELFF